Shown below are 2 T cell receptor beta chains from a single sample sequenced in a study of CXCR3-negative and CXCR3-positive naive CD8 T cells. Broader study findings: Naive cells that were CXCR3-positive had more hydrophobic TRB CDR3s (compared with CXCR3-negative naive cells).

It was by 5' RACE with UMI labels that the TRB cDNA libraries were prepared. TCRdb reprocessed the 5' RACE reads, with one entry per CDR3 protein and no DNA. This table lists some 120,000 distinct CDR3 sequences. For these receptors, no antigen is known. Sequenced material: naive CXCR3+ CD8+ T cells from blood. Subset specified: CD45RO-CCR7+CD27+CD95- naive CD8+ T cells expressing CXCR3 (TNR3+). Receptor source: a human donor in good health. Some clones in this sample may be carry-over from other donors' samples.

The rearrangement joins TRBV6-5 to TRBJ2-2; TCRdb outputs TRBD1, but without DNA this stays unchecked. Germline values: CDR1 MNHEY, CDR2 SVGAGI. The CDR3 spans 14 residues. CDR3 sequence: CASRTGGVFGELFF.

This rearrangement joins TRBV7-9 to TRBJ2-5; the TCRdb call, TRBD2, lacks DNA for checking. This CDR3 comprises 14 residues. The germline V gene has CDR1 SEHNR and CDR2 FQNEAQ (reference sequence). This CDR3 is CASSLLAGDETQYF.